These T cell receptor beta chains were read from a single sample in a study of cytomegalovirus exposure and HLA in healthy donors. The protocol was immunoSEQ multiplex PCR, while the TCRdb copy is restricted to in-frame clones and leaves out a portion. The sample has around 70,000 clones; about nine tenths are singletons. The sample taken for sequencing was PBMCs. These receptors came from a woman under 40 in good health and CMV-seronegative. The CDR3 runs from the conserved cysteine through the conserved F or W. The order of the fields is CDR3 protein, V gene.

cdr3_aa: CASSPPGLADLYNEQFF
v_call: TRBV7-9

cdr3_aa: CASSGGVSGNTIYF
v_call: TRBV2

cdr3_aa: CASSLGGSYYNEQFF
v_call: TRBV5-4

cdr3_aa: CASSVATVPSDEQYF
v_call: TRBV9

cdr3_aa: CASTPLQGNGYTF
v_call: TRBV6-5

cdr3_aa: CSVEARQGTHQYNEQFF
v_call: TRBV29-1

cdr3_aa: CASAARPNTEAFF
v_call: TRBV6-5

cdr3_aa: CASSSPNEKLFF
v_call: TRBV28

cdr3_aa: CASSQVTGKLYF
v_call: TRBV4-3

cdr3_aa: CASSPKDGDEQYF
v_call: TRBV18

cdr3_aa: CACPRDSNTEAFF
v_call: TRBV30

cdr3_aa: CASSNKNTEAFF
v_call: TRBV7-9

cdr3_aa: CASSSTTSRDSYTQYF
v_call: TRBV11-2

cdr3_aa: CASSQEEYWQYF
v_call: TRBV14

cdr3_aa: CASSPTKGKQGANTEAFF
v_call: TRBV18

cdr3_aa: CASSLLLWNTEAFF
v_call: TRBV7-9

cdr3_aa: CASSFSASGGGQPQHF
v_call: TRBV27

cdr3_aa: CASSMVQTNEKLFF
v_call: TRBV19

cdr3_aa: CASSSFSTDTQYF
v_call: TRBV6-6

cdr3_aa: CASSPTGGRGANVLTF
v_call: TRBV7-9

cdr3_aa: CASSLQGGDGYTF
v_call: TRBV7-3

cdr3_aa: CASSLASGRKETQYF
v_call: TRBV9

cdr3_aa: CASSAVSGSNEQFF
v_call: TRBV2

cdr3_aa: CASSHGTAGSSYNEQFF
v_call: TRBV21-1

cdr3_aa: CAIRPSSGNTIYF
v_call: TRBV10-3

cdr3_aa: CASSSLYEATEAFF
v_call: TRBV11-3

cdr3_aa: CASSQGVGRGRSNTEAFF
v_call: TRBV4-1

cdr3_aa: CAWSTQGNTEAFF
v_call: TRBV30

cdr3_aa: CASTIRGGGEQFF
v_call: TRBV6-5

cdr3_aa: CASSLVQGSYEQYF
v_call: TRBV7-2

cdr3_aa: CASSPGRPNTGELFF
v_call: TRBV5-1

cdr3_aa: CSARRLSEQYF
v_call: TRBV20-1

cdr3_aa: CASSPSDRGGPSGRGEQYF
v_call: TRBV11-3

cdr3_aa: CASSLQSGSTDTQYF
v_call: TRBV7-2

cdr3_aa: CASSPPGTGRNQPQHF
v_call: TRBV7-2

cdr3_aa: CASSLGNSESYGYTF
v_call: TRBV7-6

cdr3_aa: CASSTTSASTDTQYF
v_call: TRBV6-1

cdr3_aa: CASSPTPDRRIGYTF
v_call: TRBV18

cdr3_aa: CASSAAQGVNEQFF
v_call: TRBV6-5

cdr3_aa: CASRPGTGDSGEQYF
v_call: TRBV6-5

cdr3_aa: CASSRGLAGVYEQYF
v_call: TRBV27

cdr3_aa: CSSSLVRASGRSYNEQFF
v_call: TRBV7-9

cdr3_aa: CASSQGLAGGLSSYNEQFF
v_call: TRBV4-1

cdr3_aa: CASSPGGFSGANVLTF
v_call: TRBV28

cdr3_aa: CASSGSQGNYGYTF
v_call: TRBV6-1

cdr3_aa: CASRKEGNTGELFF
v_call: TRBV28

cdr3_aa: CASSLFPTENTEAFF
v_call: TRBV27

cdr3_aa: CASSTGDIGEAFF
v_call: TRBV25-1

cdr3_aa: CASSQSAGRGLNSPLHF
v_call: TRBV4-1

cdr3_aa: CSSSSRGELGGYQETQYF
v_call: TRBV7-9

cdr3_aa: CASTPGSTGGWGYTF
v_call: TRBV28

cdr3_aa: CASSLAVTGVGDYGYTF
v_call: TRBV7-8

cdr3_aa: CASSLADRRLF
v_call: TRBV5-4

cdr3_aa: CASSLERGRGNEQFF
v_call: TRBV11-2